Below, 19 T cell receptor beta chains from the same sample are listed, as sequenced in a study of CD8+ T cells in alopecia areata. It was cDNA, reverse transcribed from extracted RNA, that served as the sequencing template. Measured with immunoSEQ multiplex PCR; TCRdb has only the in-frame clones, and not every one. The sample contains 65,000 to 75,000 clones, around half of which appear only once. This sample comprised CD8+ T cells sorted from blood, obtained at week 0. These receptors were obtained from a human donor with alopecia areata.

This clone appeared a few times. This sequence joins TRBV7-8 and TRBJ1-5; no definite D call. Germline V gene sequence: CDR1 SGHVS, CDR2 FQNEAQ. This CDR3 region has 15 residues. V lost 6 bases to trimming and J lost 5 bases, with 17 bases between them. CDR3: CASSSLSGSYQPQHF. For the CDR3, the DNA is TGTGCCAGCAGTTCTCTGTCGGGGTCGTATCAGCCCCAGCATTTT. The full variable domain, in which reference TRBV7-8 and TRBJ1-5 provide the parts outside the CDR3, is GAGVSQSPRYKVAKRGQDVALRCDPISGHVSLFWYQQALGQGPEFLTYFQNEAQLDKSGLPSDRFFAERPEGSVSTLKIQRTQQEDSAVYLCASSSLSGSYQPQHFGDGTRLSIL.

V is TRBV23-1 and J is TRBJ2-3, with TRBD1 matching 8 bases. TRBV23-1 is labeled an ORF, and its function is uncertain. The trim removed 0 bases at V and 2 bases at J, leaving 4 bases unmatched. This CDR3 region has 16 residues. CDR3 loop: CASSQSAGGYTDTQYF. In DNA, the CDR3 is TGCGCCAGCAGTCAATCGGCAGGGGGCTACACAGATACGCAGTATTTT.

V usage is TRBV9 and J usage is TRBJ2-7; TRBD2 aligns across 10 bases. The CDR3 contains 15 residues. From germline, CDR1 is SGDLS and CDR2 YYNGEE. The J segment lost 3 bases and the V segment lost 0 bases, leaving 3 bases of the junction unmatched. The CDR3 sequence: CASSVGLAGDYEQYF. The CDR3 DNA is TGTGCCAGCAGCGTAGGCCTAGCGGGGGACTACGAGCAGTACTTC.

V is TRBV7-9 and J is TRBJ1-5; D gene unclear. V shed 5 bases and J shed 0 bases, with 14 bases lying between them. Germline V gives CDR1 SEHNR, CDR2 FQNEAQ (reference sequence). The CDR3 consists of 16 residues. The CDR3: CASSRSDEDSNQPQHF. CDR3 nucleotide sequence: TGTGCCAGCAGCCGATCGGACGAGGATAGCAATCAGCCCCAGCATTTT.

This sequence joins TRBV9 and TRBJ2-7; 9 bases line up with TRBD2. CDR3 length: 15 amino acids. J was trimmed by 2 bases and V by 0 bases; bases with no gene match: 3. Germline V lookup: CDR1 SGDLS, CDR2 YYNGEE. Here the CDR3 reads CASSVGTSATYEQYF. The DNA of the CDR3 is TGTGCCAGCAGCGTAGGGACTAGCGCGACCTACGAGCAGTACTTC.

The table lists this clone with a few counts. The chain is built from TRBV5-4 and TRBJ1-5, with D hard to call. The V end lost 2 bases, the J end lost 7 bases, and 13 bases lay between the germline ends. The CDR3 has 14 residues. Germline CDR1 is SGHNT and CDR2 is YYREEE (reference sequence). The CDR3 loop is CASSLGWLGQPQHF. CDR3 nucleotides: TGTGCCAGCAGCTTAGGCTGGCTCGGACAGCCCCAGCATTTT.

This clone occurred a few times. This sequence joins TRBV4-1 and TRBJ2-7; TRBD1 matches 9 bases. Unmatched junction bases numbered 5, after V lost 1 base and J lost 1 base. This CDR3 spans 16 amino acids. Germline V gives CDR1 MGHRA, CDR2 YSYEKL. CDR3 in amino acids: CASSQVAGQGSYEQYF. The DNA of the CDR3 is TGCGCCAGCAGCCAAGTTGCGGGACAGGGTTCCTACGAGCAGTACTTC.

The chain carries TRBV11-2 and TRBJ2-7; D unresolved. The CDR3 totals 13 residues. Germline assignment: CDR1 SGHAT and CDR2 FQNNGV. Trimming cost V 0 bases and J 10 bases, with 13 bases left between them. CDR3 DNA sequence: TGTGCCAGCAGCTTAGACCCCCGAGCTGGCCAGTACTTC. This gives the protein CASSLDPRAGQYF.

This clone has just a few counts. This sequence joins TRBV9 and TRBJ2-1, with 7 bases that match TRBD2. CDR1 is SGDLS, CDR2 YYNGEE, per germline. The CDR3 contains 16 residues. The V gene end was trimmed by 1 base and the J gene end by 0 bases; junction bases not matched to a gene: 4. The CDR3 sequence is CASSVSGTSSYNEQFF. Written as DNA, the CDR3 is TGTGCCAGCAGCGTAAGCGGGACCAGCTCCTACAATGAGCAGTTCTTC.

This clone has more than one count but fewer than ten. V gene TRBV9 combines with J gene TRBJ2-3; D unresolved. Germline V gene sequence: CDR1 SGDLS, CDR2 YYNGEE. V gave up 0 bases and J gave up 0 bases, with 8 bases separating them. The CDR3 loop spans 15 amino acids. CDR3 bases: TGTGCCAGCAGCGTAGAAACGAGGAGCACAGATACGCAGTATTTT. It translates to CASSVETRSTDTQYF.

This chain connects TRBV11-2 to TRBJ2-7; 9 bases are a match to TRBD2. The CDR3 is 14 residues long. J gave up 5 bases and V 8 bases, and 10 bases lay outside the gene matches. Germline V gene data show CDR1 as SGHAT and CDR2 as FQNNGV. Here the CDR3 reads CASSAASGMNEQYF. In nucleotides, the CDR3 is TGTGCCAGCTCAGCGGCTAGCGGGATGAACGAGCAGTACTTC.

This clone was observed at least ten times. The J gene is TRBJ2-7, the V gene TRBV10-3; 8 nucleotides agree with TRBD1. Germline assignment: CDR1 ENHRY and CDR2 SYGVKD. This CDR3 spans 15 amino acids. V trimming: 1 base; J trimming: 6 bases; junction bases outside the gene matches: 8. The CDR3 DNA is TGTGCCATCAGTGAGTGGACAGGGCATAACGGCGAGCAGTACTTC. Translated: CAISEWTGHNGEQYF.

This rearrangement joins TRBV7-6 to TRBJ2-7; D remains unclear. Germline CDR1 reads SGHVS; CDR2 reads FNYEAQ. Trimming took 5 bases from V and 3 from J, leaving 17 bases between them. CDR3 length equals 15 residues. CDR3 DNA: TGTGCCAGCAGCCCAACCGCCTACGGGCTCTACGAGCAGTACTTC. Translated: CASSPTAYGLYEQYF.

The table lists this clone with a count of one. The CDR3 is CASSLGGRALDTQYF. The CDR3, as DNA: TGTGCCAGCAGCTTAGGCGGGAGGGCCTTAGATACGCAGTATTTT. The chain joins TRBV11-2 to TRBJ2-3; the match to TRBD2 covers 9 bases. Germline V gene data show CDR1 as SGHAT and CDR2 as FQNNGV. V trimming: 1 base; J trimming: 5 bases; junction bases outside the gene matches: 4. This CDR3 is built from 15 residues.

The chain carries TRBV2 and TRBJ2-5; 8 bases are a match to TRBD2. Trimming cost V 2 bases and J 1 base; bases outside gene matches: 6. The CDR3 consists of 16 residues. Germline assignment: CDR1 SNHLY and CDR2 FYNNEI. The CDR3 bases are TGTGCCAGCAGTGAAAATCCCCTAGCGGGCCAAGAGACCCAGTACTTC. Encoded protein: CASSENPLAGQETQYF. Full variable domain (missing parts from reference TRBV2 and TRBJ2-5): EPEVTQTPSHQVTQMGQEVILRCVPISNHLYFYWYRQILGQKVEFLVSFYNNEISEKSEIFDDQFSVERPDGSNFTLKIRSTKLEDSAMYFCASSENPLAGQETQYFGPGTRLLVL.

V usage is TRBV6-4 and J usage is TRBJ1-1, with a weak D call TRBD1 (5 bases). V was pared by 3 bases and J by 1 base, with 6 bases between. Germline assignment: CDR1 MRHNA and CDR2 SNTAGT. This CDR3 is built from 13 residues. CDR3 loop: CASSEQENTEAFF. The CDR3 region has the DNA TGTGCCAGCAGTGAACAGGAGAACACTGAAGCTTTCTTT.

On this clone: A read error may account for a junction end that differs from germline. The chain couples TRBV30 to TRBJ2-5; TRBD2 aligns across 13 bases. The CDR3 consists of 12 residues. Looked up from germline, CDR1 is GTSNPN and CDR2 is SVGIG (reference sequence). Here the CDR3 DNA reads TGTGCCTGGAGTTCCCAAGGACTAGCGGGAGACTTC. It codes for CAWSSQGLAGDF. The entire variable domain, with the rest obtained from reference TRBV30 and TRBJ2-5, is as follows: SQTIHQWPATLVQPVGSPLSLECTVEGTSNPNLYWYRQAAGRGLQLLFYSVGIGQISSEVPQNLSASRPQDRQFILSSKKLLLSDSGFYLCAWSSQGLAGDFGPGTRLLVL.

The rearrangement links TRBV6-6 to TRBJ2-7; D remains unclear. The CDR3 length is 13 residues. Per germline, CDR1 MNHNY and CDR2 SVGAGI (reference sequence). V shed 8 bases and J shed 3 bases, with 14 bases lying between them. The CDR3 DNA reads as TGTGCCAGCCGACCTCAGGACGGCTACGAGCAGTACTTC. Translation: CASRPQDGYEQYF.

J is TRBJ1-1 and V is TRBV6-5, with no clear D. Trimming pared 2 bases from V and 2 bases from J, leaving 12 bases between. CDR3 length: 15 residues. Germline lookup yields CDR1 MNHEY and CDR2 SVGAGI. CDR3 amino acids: CASSYMGIRNTEAFF. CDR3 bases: TGTGCCAGCAGTTACATGGGGATTCGCAACACTGAAGCTTTCTTT.